This T cell receptor beta chain is from a study of cytomegalovirus exposure and HLA in healthy donors. Study-level findings and limits: Roughly even sequencing depth across donors was the assumption behind the presence/absence analyses. As confirmed in vitro, a few CMV-associated chains were specific for CMV antigens. A list of more than 150 TCR beta chains associated with cytomegalovirus was given.

As to this clone: Its antigen is still unknown.

The PCR had 60 Vbeta and 13 Jbeta primers. Assay: immunoSEQ multiplex PCR; the TCRdb copy retains only in-frame clones and omits some. The sample lists over 250,000 clones; under 80% were seen once. V lost 5 bases, J lost 7 bases, and 6 bases stayed unmatched. This CDR3 spans 13 amino acids. CDR1 SNHLY and CDR2 FYNNEI come from the germline V gene. The sequencing sample was made of PBMCs. The receptor was isolated from a female donor in good health and CMV-seronegative. The rearrangement joins TRBV2 to TRBJ2-5; 8 nucleotides match TRBD2. The CDR3: CASSPGLGGTQYF. The CDR3 region has the DNA TGTGCCAGCAGTCCGGGACTAGGAGGGACCCAGTACTTC.